This T cell receptor (beta chain) was recorded in a study of cytomegalovirus exposure and HLA in healthy donors. Study-wide background: Early released data comprised approximately 85 million unique TCRs from HLA-typed donors.

Findings and limits, study-wide: Presence/absence analysis assumed near-uniform sequencing depth across donors.

The ends were cut back, 2 bases at V and 0 bases at J, with 6 bases in the middle. This CDR3 contains 14 residues. Germline CDR1 is MRHNA and CDR2 is SNTAGT. Details on this clone: The antigen remains unidentified.

Primers: 60 Vbeta forward and 13 Jbeta reverse. Measured with immunoSEQ multiplex PCR; TCRdb has only the in-frame clones, and not every one. The data hold 100,000 to 150,000 clones, with 73% observed a single time. V gene TRBV6-4 combines with J gene TRBJ2-3, with D possibly matching TRBD2 (6 bases). The source of this sequence is a woman in her thirties or forties in good health and CMV-seropositive. Input material: PBMCs. CDR3 in amino acids: CASSDSGSTDTQYF. The CDR3 DNA is TGTGCCAGCAGTGACAGCGGGAGCACAGATACGCAGTATTTT.